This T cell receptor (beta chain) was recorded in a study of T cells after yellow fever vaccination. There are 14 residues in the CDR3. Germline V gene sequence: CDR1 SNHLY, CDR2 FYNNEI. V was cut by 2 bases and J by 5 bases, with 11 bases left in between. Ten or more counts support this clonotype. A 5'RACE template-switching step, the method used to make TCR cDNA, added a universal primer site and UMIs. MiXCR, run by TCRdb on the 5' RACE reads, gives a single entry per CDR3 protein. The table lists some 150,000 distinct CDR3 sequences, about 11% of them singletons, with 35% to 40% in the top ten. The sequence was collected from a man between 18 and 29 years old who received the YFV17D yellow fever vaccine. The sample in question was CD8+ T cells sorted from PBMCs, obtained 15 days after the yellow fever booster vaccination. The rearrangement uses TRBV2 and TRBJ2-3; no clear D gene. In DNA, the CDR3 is TGTGCCAGCAGTGAACTAGACGGAATAGATACGCAGTATTTT. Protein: CASSELDGIDTQYF.